The 10 T cell receptor beta chains below were found in one sample sequenced in a study of blood T cell repertoires in COVID-19. Assay: immunoSEQ multiplex PCR; the TCRdb copy retains only in-frame clones and omits some. Counted here are approximately 88,000 clones, roughly 76% occurring once; the ten biggest clones make up less than 20%. Sequences were obtained from peripheral blood. These TCRs come from a woman of 80 years or more with active or convalescent COVID-19.

This clone was counted at least ten times. The rearrangement links TRBV19 to TRBJ2-4; a weak D match, TRBD1 (5 bases). Germline CDR1 is LNHDA and CDR2 is SQIVND (reference sequence). Trimming cost V 2 bases and J 6 bases, with 17 bases left between them. This CDR3 comprises 16 residues. The CDR3 bases are TGTGCCAGTAGTATAAAGGCAGGGAAAGGTGGAAACATTCAGTACTTC. Translation: CASSIKAGKGGNIQYF.

At least ten counts were recorded for this clone. The chain recombines TRBV29-1 with TRBJ1-1, with a weak D call TRBD1 (6 bases). The V and J ends lost 5 bases and 3 bases respectively, with 13 bases between them. CDR3 length: 13 amino acids. The germline gives CDR1 SQVTM, CDR2 ANQGSEA. CDR3 amino acids: CSVSQGWDTEAFF. For the CDR3, the DNA is TGCAGCGTTTCCCAGGGGTGGGACACTGAAGCTTTCTTT.

This chain connects TRBV7-2 to TRBJ2-7; D remains unclear. Germline V gene lookup returns CDR1 SGHTA and CDR2 FQGNSA. Trimming stripped 1 base from V and 3 bases from J, with 4 bases between. CDR3 length: 12 residues. This chain's CDR3 is CASSLDHYEQYF. The CDR3 coding sequence is TGTGCCAGCAGCTTAGATCACTACGAGCAGTACTTC.

This chain uses TRBV3-1 (or the pseudogene TRBV3-2) with TRBJ2-3, with TRBD1 as a possible D gene (5 bases). There are 15 residues in the CDR3. Germline CDR1 reads LGHDT; CDR2 reads YNNKEL (reference sequence). The V gene lost 2 bases and the J gene lost 1 base, with 10 bases spanning the gap. As DNA, the CDR3 is TGTGCCAGCAGCCAATGGGGCACGGGCACAGATACGCAGTATTTT. Amino acids: CASSQWGTGTDTQYF.

V is TRBV11-2 and J is TRBJ1-2, with 9 bases that match TRBD1. J lost 4 bases, V lost 5 bases, and 5 bases had no gene match. CDR3 length equals 14 residues. CDR1 is SGHAT and CDR2 is FQNNGV in the germline V gene. In nucleotides, the CDR3 is TGTGCCAGCAGCCCGGGACAGGGACCCTATGGCTACACCTTC. This encodes CASSPGQGPYGYTF. Full variable domain (rest looked up from reference TRBV11-2 and TRBJ1-2): EAGVAQSPRYKIIEKRQSVAFWCNPISGHATLYWYQQILGQGPKLLIQFQNNGVVDDSQLPKDRFSAERLKGVDSTLKIQPAKLEDSAVYLCASSPGQGPYGYTFGSGTRLTVV.

The chain joins TRBV30 to TRBJ2-2, with D unresolved. Trimming stripped 5 bases from V and 7 bases from J, with 5 bases between. The CDR3 has 10 residues. Germline CDR1 GTSNPN, CDR2 SVGIG (reference sequence). Here the CDR3 reads CAWFHGELFF. As DNA, the CDR3 is TGTGCCTGGTTTCACGGGGAGCTGTTTTTT.

The rearrangement uses TRBV5-1 and TRBJ2-7; TRBD1 matches at 9 bases. This CDR3 is built from 15 residues. Per the germline V gene, CDR1 is SGHRS and CDR2 is YFSETQ. The V gene end was trimmed by 0 bases and the J gene end by 6 bases; junction bases not matched to a gene: 7. The CDR3 spells CASSLGTGEIVEQYF. The CDR3 DNA follows: TGCGCCAGCAGCTTGGGGACAGGGGAGATCGTCGAGCAGTACTTC.

The V call is TRBV4-1, the J call TRBJ1-5; tentatively, D is TRBD1 (6 bases). Trimming cost V 1 base and J 9 bases, with 19 bases left between them. The CDR3 runs 16 residues. Germline assignment: CDR1 MGHRA and CDR2 YSYEKL. The CDR3: CASSQGGGQGRGPQHF. CDR3 coding DNA: TGCGCCAGCAGCCAAGGGGGGGGGCAGGGCCGGGGGCCCCAGCATTTT.

This clone was seen only a few times. In DNA form, the CDR3 reads TGTGCCAGTAGGGGGCCCCTCACAATTTCACCCCTCCACTTT. Translation: CASRGPLTISPLHF. V usage is TRBV19 and J usage is TRBJ1-6; tentative D call: TRBD1 (5 bases). V was clipped by 6 bases and J by 9 bases, with 15 bases between them. This CDR3 is 14 amino acids long. In germline, CDR1 is LNHDA, CDR2 SQIVND (reference sequence).

The chain employs TRBV12-3 or TRBV12-4 and TRBJ2-1; possible D gene TRBD1, 5 bases. This CDR3 has 13 residues. V was pared by 3 bases and J by 5 bases, with 8 bases between. The CDR3 DNA is TGTGCCAGCAGTTTTCGCAGGGACAATGAGCAGTTCTTC. Translation: CASSFRRDNEQFF.